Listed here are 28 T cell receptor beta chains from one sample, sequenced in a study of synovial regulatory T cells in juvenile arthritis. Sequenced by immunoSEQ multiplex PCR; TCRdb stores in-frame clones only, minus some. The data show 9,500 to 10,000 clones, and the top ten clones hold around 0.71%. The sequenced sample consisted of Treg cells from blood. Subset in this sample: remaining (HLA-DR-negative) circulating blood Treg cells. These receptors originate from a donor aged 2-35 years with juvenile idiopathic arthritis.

The CDR3 loop reads CASSWGLGAGANVLTF. The chain links TRBV5-4 to TRBJ2-6; there is no DNA to check the TCRdb D call of TRBD1. From germline, CDR1 is SGHNT and CDR2 YYREEE (reference sequence). This CDR3 spans 16 amino acids. No DNA has been recorded.

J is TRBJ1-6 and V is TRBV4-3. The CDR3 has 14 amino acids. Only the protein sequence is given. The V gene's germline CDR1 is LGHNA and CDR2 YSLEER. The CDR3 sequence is CASSQEGRNSPLHF.

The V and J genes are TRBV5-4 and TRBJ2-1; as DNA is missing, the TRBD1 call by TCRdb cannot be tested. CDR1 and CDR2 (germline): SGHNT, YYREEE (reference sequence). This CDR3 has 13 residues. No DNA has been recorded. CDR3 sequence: CASSQDSLNEQFF.

The CDR3 sequence is CAISRTSPHQPQHF. The rearrangement joins TRBV10-3 to TRBJ1-5; the TRBD1 assignment by TCRdb is unverifiable without DNA. The germline gives CDR1 ENHRY, CDR2 SYGVKD. The CDR3 runs 14 residues. DNA was not recorded.

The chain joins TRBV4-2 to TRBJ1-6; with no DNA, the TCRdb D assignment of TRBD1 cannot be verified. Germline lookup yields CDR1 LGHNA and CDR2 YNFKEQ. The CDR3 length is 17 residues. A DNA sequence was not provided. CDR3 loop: CASSQAGTGVTNSPLHF.

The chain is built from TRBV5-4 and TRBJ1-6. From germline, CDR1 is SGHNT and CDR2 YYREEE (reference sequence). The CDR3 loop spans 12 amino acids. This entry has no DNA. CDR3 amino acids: CASSLGDSPLHF.

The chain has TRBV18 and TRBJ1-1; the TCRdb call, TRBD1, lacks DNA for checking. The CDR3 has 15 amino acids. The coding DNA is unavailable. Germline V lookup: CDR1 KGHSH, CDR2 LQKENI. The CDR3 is CASSRQVDLTTEAFF.

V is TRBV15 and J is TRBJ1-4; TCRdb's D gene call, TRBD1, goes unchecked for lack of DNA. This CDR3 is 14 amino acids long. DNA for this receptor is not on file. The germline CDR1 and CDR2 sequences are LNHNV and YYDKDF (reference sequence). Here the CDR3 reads CATSTKGHRHELFF.

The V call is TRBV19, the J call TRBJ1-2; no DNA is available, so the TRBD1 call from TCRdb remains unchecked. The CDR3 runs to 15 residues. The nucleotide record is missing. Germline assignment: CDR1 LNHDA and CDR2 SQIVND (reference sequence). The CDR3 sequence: CATAGQGHGNYGYTF.

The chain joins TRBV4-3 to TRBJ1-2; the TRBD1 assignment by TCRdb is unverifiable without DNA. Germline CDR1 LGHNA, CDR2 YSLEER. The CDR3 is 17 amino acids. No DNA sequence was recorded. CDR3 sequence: CASSQDLWTGVLDGYTF.

The chain's CDR3 is CASSRSYGQSNYGYTF. The gene calls are TRBV4-1 and TRBJ1-2; TCRdb gives TRBD1 as the D gene, but with no DNA this cannot be confirmed. The V gene's germline CDR1 is MGHRA and CDR2 YSYEKL. This CDR3 contains 16 residues. The DNA is not on file.

CDR3: CASSLMSGDREKLFF. This sequence joins TRBV5-4 and TRBJ1-4. Germline V gene data show CDR1 as SGHNT and CDR2 as YYREEE (reference sequence). The CDR3 loop spans 15 amino acids. No DNA is listed.

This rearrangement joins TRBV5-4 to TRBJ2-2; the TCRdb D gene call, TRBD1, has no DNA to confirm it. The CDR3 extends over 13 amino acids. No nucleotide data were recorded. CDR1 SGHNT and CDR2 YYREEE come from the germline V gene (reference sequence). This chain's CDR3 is CASSPDRVGELFF.

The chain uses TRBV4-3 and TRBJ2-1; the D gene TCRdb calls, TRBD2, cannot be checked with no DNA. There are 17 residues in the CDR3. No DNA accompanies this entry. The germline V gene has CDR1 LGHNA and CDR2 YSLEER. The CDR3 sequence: CASSQERGGPIRNEQFF.

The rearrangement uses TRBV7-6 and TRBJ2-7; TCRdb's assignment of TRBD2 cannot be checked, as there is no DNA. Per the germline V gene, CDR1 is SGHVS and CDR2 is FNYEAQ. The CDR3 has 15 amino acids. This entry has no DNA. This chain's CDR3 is CASSLRLAADYEQYF.

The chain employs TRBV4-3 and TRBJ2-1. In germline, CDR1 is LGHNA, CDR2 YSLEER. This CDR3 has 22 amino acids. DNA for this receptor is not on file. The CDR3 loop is CASSQDLRWAQEGGNSYNEQFF.

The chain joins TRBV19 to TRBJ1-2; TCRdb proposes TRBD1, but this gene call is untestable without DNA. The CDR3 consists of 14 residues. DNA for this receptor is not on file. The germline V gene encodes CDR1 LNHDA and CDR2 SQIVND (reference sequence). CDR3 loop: CASRANEANYGYTF.

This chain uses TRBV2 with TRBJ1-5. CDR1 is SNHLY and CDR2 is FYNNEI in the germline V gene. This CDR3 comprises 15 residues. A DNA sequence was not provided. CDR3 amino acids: CASSRTDYSNQPQHF.

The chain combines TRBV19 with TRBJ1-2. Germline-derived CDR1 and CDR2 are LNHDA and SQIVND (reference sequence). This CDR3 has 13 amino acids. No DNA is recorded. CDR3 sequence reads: CASSIQGRYGYTF.

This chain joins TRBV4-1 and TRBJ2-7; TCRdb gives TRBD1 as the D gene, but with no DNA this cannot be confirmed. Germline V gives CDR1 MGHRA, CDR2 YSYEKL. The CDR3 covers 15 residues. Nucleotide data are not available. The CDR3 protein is CASSSGVASLYEQYF.

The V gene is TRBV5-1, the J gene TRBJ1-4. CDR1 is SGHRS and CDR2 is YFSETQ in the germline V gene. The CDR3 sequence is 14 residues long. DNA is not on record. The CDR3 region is CASSLEGSEEKLFF.

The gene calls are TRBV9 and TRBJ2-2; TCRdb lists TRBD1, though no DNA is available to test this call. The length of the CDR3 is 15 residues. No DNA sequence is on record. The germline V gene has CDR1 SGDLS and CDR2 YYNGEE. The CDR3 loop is CASSVRGLNTGELFF.

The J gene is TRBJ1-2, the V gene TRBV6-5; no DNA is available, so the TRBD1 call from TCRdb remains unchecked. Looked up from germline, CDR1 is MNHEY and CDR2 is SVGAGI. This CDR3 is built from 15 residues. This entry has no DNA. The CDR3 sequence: CASSQPGQGNYGYTF.

This chain's CDR3 is CASSLGARRGRIQPQHF. The rearrangement links TRBV5-6 to TRBJ1-5; TCRdb returns TRBD1, unconfirmable since there is no DNA. There are 17 residues in the CDR3. Nucleotide data are not available. Per germline, CDR1 SGHDT and CDR2 YYEEEE.

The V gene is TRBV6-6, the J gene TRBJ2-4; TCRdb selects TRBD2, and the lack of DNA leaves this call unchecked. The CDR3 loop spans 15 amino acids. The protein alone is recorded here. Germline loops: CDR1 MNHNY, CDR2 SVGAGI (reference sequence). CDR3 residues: CASRGPSEGKNIQYF.

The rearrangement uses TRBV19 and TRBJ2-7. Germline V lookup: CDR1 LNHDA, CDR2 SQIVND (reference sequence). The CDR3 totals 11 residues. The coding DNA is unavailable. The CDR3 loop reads CASSIRNEQYF.

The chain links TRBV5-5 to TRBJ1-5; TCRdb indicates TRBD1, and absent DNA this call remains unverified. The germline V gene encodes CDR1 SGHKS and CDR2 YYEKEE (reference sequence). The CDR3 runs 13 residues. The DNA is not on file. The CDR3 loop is CASSLTGHQPQHF. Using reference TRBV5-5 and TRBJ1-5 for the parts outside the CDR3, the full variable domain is DAGVTQSPTHLIKTRGQQVTLRCSPISGHKSVSWYQQVLGQGPQFIFQYYEKEERGRGNFPDRFSARQFPNYSSELNVNALLLGDSALYLCASSLTGHQPQHFGDGTRLSIL.

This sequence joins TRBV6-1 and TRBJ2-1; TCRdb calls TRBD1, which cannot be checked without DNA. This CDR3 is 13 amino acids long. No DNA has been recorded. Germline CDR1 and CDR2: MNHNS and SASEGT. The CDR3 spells CATEDPPGDEQFF.